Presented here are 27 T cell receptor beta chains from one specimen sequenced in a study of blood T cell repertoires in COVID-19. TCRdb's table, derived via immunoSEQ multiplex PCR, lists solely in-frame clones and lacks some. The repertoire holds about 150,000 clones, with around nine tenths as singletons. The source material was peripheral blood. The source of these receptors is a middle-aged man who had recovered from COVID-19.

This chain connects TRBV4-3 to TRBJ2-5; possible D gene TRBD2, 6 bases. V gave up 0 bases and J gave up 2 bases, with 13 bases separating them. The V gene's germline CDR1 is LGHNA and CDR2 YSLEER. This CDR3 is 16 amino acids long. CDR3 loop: CASSQEAGRGQETQYF. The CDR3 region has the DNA TGCGCCAGCAGCCAAGAGGCGGGACGTGGGCAAGAGACCCAGTACTTC.

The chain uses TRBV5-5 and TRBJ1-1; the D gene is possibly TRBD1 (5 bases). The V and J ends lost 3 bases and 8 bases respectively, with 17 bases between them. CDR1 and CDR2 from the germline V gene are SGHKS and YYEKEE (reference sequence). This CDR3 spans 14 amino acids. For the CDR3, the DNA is TGTGCCAGCAGCTCCTTCGAGATCCGGGGGGAAGCTTTCTTT. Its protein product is CASSSFEIRGEAFF.

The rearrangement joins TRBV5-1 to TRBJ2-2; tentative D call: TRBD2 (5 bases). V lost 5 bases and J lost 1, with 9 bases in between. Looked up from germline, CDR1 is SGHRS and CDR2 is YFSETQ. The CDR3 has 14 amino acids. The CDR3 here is CASRPRENTGELFF. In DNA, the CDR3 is TGCGCCAGCAGACCCCGGGAGAACACCGGGGAGCTGTTTTTT.

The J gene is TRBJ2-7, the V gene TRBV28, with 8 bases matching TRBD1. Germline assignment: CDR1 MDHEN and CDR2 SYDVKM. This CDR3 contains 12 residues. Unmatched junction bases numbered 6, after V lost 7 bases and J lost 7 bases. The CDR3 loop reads CASTTGVDEQYF. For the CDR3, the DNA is TGTGCCAGCACGACAGGGGTGGATGAGCAGTACTTC.

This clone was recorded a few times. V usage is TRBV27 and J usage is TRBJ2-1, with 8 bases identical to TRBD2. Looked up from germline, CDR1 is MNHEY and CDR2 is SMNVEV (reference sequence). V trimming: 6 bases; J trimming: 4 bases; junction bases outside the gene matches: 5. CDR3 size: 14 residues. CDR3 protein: CASSPTSEYNEQFF. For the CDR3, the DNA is TGTGCCAGCAGCCCGACTAGCGAGTACAATGAGCAGTTCTTC.

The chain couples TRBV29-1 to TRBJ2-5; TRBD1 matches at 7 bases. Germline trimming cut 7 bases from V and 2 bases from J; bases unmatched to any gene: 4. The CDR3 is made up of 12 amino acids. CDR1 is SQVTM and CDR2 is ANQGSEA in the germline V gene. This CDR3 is CSGGQAQETQYF. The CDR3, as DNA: TGCAGCGGAGGACAGGCACAAGAGACCCAGTACTTC.

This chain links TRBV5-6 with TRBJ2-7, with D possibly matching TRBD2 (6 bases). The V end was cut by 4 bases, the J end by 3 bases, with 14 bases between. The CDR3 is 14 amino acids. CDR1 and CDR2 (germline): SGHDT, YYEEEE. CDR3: CASSPDYGFYEQYF. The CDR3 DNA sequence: TGTGCCAGCAGCCCGGACTACGGGTTCTACGAGCAGTACTTC.

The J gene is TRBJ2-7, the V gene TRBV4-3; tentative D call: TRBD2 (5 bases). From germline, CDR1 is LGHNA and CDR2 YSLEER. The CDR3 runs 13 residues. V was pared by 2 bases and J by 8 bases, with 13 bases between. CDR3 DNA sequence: TGCGCCAGCAGCCAAACCTCACCGGGGAAGCAGTACTTC. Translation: CASSQTSPGKQYF.

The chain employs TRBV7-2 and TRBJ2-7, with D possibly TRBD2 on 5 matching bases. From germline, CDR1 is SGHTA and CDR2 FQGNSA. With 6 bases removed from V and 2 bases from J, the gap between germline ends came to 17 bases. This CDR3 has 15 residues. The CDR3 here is CASSLSSWETYEQYF. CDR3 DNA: TGTGCCAGCAGTCTTTCTTCTTGGGAGACCTACGAGCAGTACTTC.

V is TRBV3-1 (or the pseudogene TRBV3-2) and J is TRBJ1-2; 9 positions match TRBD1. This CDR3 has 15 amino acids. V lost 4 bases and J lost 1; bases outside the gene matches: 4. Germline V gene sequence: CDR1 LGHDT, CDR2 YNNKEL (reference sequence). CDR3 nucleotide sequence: TGTGCCAGCAGCCGCCCGGGACAGGGTAACTATGGCTACACCTTC. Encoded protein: CASSRPGQGNYGYTF.

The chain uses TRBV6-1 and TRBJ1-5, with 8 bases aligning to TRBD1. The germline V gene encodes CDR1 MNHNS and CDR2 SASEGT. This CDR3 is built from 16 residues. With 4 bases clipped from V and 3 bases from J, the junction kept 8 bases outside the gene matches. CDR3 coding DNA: TGTGCCAGCAGTGGGAAGGACAGGGCACACAATCAGCCCCAGCATTTT. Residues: CASSGKDRAHNQPQHF.

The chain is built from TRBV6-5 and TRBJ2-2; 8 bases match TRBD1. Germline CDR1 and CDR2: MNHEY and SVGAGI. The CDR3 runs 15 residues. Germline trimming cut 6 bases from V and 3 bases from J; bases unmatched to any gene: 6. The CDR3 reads CASSLRTGHTGELFF. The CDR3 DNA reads TGTGCCAGCAGCCTAAGGACAGGGCACACCGGGGAGCTGTTTTTT.

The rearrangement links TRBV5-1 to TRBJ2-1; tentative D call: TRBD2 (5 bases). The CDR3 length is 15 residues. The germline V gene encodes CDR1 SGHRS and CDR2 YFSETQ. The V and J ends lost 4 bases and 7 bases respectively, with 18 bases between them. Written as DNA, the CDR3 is TGCGCCAGCAGCCTTCTCCCCGGCGGGTTTAATGAGCAGTTCTTC. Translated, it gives CASSLLPGGFNEQFF.

For the CDR3, the DNA is TGTGCCAGCAGCTTAGCCCTAGCGGGAGTGGGGGAGCAGTACTTC. Amino acid sequence: CASSLALAGVGEQYF. The chain has TRBV7-2 and TRBJ2-7; 10 nucleotides match TRBD2. V dropped 0 bases and J dropped 7; count of bases not matched to a gene: 6. CDR3 length equals 15 residues. In germline, CDR1 is SGHTA, CDR2 FQGNSA.

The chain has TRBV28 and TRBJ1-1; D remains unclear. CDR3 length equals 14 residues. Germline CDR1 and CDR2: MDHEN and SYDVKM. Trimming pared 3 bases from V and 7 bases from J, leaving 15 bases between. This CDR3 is CASSFPPWESEAFF. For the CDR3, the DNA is TGTGCCAGCAGTTTTCCACCTTGGGAGAGTGAAGCTTTCTTT.

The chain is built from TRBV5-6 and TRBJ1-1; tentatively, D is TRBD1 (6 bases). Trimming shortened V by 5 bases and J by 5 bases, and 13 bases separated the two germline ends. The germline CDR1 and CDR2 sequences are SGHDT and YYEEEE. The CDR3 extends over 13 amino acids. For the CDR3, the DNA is TGTGCCAGCAGTCCGGGACAAAGGACTGAAGCTTTCTTT. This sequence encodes CASSPGQRTEAFF.

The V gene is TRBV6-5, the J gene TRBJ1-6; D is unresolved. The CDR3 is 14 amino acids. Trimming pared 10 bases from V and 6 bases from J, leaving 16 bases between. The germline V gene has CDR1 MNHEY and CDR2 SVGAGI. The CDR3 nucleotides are TGTGCCACCTCAGTAAACCGTATTAATTCACCCCTCCACTTT. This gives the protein CATSVNRINSPLHF.

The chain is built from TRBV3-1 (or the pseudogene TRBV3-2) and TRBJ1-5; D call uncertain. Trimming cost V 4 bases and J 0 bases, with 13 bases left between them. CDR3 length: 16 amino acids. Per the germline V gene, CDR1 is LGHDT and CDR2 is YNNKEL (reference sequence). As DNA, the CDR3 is TGTGCCAGCAGCCCCGGCAGGCCGCTTAGCAATCAGCCCCAGCATTTT. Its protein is CASSPGRPLSNQPQHF.

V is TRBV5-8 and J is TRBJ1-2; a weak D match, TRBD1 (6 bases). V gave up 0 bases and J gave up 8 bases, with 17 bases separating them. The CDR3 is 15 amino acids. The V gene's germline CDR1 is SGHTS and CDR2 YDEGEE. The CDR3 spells CASSLARGGKHGYTF. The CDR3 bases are TGTGCCAGCAGCTTGGCCAGAGGGGGTAAACACGGCTACACCTTC. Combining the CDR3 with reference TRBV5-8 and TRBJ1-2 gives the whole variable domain EAGVTQSPTHLIKTRGQQATLRCSPISGHTSVYWYQQALGLGLQFLLWYDEGEERNRGNFPPRFSGRQFPNYSSELNVNALELEDSALYLCASSLARGGKHGYTFGSGTRLTVV.

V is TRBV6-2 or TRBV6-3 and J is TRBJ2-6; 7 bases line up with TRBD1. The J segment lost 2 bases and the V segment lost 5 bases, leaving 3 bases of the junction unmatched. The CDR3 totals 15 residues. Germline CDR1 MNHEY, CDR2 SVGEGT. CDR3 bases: TGTGCCAGCAGTGCCGACAGGGCTGGGGCCAACGTCCTGACTTTC. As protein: CASSADRAGANVLTF.

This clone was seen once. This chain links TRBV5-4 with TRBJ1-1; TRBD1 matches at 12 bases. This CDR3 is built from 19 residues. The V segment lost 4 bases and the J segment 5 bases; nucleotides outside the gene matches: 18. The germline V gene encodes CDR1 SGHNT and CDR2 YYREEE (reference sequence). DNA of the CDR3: TGTGCCAGCAGCCGGGCTCCGGGACAGGGGGCGCGGAAGGAGACTGAAGCTTTCTTT. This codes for CASSRAPGQGARKETEAFF.

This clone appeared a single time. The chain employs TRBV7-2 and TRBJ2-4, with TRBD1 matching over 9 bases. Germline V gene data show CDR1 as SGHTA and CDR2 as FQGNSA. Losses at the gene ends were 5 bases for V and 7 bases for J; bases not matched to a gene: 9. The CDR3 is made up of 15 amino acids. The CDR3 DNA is TGTGCCAGCAGCGCCCAAACAGGGGGCGAGAACATTCAGTACTTC. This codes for CASSAQTGGENIQYF.

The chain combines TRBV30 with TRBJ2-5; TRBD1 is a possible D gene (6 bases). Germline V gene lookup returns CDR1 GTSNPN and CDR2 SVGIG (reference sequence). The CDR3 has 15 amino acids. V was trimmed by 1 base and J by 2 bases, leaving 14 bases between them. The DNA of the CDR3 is TGTGCCTGGAGTGGAAGGGTAGGGACACAAGAGACCCAGTACTTC. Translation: CAWSGRVGTQETQYF.

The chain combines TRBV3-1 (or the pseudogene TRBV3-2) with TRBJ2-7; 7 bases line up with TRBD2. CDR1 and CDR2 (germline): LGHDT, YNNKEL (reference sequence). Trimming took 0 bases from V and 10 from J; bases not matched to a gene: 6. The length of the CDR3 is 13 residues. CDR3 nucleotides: TGTGCCAGCAGCCAAGAATACCAGCGGGAACAGTACTTC. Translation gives CASSQEYQREQYF.

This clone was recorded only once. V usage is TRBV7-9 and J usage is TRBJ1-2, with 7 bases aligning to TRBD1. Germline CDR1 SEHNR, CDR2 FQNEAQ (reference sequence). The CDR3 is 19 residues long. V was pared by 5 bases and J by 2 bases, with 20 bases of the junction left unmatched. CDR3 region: CASSLGRTGPQNGNYGYTF. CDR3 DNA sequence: TGTGCCAGCAGCCTCGGACGGACAGGCCCTCAGAACGGGAACTATGGCTACACCTTC.

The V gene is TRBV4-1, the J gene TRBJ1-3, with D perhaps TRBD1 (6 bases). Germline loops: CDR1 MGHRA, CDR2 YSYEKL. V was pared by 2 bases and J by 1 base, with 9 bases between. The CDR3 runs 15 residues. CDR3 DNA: TGCGCCAGCAGCCAACCCGGACAGTCTGGAAACACCATATATTTT. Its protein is CASSQPGQSGNTIYF.

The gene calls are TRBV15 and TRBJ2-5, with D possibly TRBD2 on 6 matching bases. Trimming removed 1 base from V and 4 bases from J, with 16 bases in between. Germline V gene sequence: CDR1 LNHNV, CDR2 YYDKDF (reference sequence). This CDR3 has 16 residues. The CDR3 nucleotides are TGTGCCACCAGCAGAGGGGAACTAGCCGGAGCAGAGACCCAGTACTTC. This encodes CATSRGELAGAETQYF.